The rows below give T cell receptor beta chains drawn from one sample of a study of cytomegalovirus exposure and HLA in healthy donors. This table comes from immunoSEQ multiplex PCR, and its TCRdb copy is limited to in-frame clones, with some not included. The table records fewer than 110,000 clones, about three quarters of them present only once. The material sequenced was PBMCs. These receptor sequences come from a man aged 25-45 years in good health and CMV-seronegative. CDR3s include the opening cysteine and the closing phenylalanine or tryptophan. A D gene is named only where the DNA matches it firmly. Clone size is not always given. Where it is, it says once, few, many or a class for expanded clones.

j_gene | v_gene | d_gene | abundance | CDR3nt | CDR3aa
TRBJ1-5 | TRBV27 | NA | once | TGTGCCAGCAGAACAACCCGGAGGGGCAATCAGCCCCAGCATTTT | CASRTTRRGNQPQHF
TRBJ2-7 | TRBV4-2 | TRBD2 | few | TGTGCCAGCAGCCAAGATCTCCGGACTAGCGACGTCGACGAGCAGTACTTC | CASSQDLRTSDVDEQYF
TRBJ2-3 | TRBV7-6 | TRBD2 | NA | TGTGCCAGCAGCCAGGGAGCGGGAAAGACAGATACGCAGTATTTT | CASSQGAGKTDTQYF
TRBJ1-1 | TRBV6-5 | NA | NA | TGTGCCAGCAGAAACTCAGGGTCCGTGCACACTGAAGCTTTCTTT | CASRNSGSVHTEAFF
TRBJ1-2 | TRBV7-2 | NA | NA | TGTGCCAGCAGCTTAGAGGTGGCAGGGGATTCTGGCTACACCTTC | CASSLEVAGDSGYTF
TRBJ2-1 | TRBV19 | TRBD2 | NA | TGTGCCAGTAGTATTTGGACTAGCGGGGGAATAAGCTCCTACAATGAGCAGTTCTTC | CASSIWTSGGISSYNEQFF
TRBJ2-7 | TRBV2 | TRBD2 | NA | TGTGCCAGCACCGAAGGAGTAGCGGGGGCCTACGAGCAGTACTTC | CASTEGVAGAYEQYF
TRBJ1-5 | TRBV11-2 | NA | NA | TGTGCCAGCAGCTTAGTAGCTGATCAGCCCCAGCATTTT | CASSLVADQPQHF
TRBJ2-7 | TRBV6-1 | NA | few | TGTGCCAGCAGGGACAGCTACGAGCAGTACTTC | CASRDSYEQYF
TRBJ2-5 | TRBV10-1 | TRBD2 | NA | TGCGCCAGCAGACGGACTAGCCGATTCGATAGAGAGACCCAGTACTTC | CASRRTSRFDRETQYF
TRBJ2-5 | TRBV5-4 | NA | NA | TGTGCCAGCACCTTGCGGACTACAAACCAAGAGACCCAGTACTTC | CASTLRTTNQETQYF
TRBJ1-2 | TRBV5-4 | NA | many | TGTGCCAGCAGCGACAATACAGGGTTCAACTATGGCTACACCTTC | CASSDNTGFNYGYTF
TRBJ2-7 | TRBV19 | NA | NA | TGTGCCAGTAGTATGGGGGCGAGTTCCTACGAGCAGTACTTC | CASSMGASSYEQYF
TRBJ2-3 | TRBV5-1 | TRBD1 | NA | TGCGCCAGTAGCCGGGACAGTAGCACAGATACGCAGTATTTT | CASSRDSSTDTQYF
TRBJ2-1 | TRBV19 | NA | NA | TGTGCCAGTAGTATAAGTGGGGGGAACTCCTACAATGAGCAGTTCTTC | CASSISGGNSYNEQFF
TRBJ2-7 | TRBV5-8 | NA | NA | TGTGCCAGCAGCAGCAGGGAAACTCCCCTACTCGAGCAGTACTTC | CASSSRETPLLEQYF